Presented here are 26 T cell receptor beta chains from one specimen sequenced in a study of cytomegalovirus exposure and HLA in healthy donors. The study ran its PCR with 60 Vbeta and 13 Jbeta primers. Sequencing was performed with immunoSEQ multiplex PCR; in TCRdb, only in-frame clones are kept and a portion is missing. The sample yields some 160,000 clones, almost 85% seen once. Material for sequencing was PBMCs. These receptors were collected from a woman aged 50 to 65 in good health and CMV-seronegative.

This CDR3 is CASSERVNQPQHF. The CDR3 DNA reads as TGTGCCAGCAGTGAACGCGTCAATCAGCCCCAGCATTTT. The chain joins TRBV6-1 to TRBJ1-5, with no clear D. Germline lookup yields CDR1 MNHNS and CDR2 SASEGT. V lost 2 bases to trimming and J lost 3 bases, with 5 bases between them. CDR3 length: 13 amino acids.

The gene calls are TRBV2 and TRBJ2-5; 14 bases line up with TRBD2. The CDR3 is 16 amino acids. V shed 1 base, J shed 5 bases, and the junction held 3 bases outside the gene matches. The V gene's germline CDR1 is SNHLY and CDR2 FYNNEI. In DNA form, the CDR3 reads TGTGCCAGCAGTGAAGGACTAGCGGGGGGGTACGAGACCCAGTACTTC. Its translation: CASSEGLAGGYETQYF.

This clone was seen a few times. V is TRBV5-1 and J is TRBJ2-5, with D unclear. The germline V and J ends were trimmed by 2 bases and 2 bases, with 10 bases remaining between them. The germline V gene encodes CDR1 SGHRS and CDR2 YFSETQ. CDR3 size: 14 residues. CDR3 DNA sequence: TGCGCCAGCAGCTTCATCGCCAGGCAAGAGACCCAGTACTTC. It translates to CASSFIARQETQYF.

The V call is TRBV2, the J call TRBJ2-7, with 9 bases fitting TRBD2. Germline V gives CDR1 SNHLY, CDR2 FYNNEI. With V trimmed by 2 bases and J by 5 bases, 16 bases remained unmatched. The CDR3 runs to 18 residues. The CDR3, as DNA: TGTGCCAGCAGTGAAAGACTAGCGGCCTACTTAAAGTCGCACGAGCAGTACTTC. This sequence encodes CASSERLAAYLKSHEQYF.

The rearrangement uses TRBV7-9 and TRBJ2-7, with 7 bases matching TRBD1. Unmatched junction bases numbered 9, after V lost 4 bases and J lost 0 bases. CDR1 and CDR2 from the germline V gene are SEHNR and FQNEAQ (reference sequence). This CDR3 has 16 amino acids. CDR3 sequence: CASSSAAGTASYEQYF. The CDR3 DNA is TGTGCCAGCAGCTCAGCAGCCGGGACAGCCTCCTACGAGCAGTACTTC. The variable domain in full, with the rest retrieved from reference TRBV7-9 and TRBJ2-7, is DTGVSQNPRHKITKRGQNVTFRCDPISEHNRLYWYRQTLGQGPEFLTYFQNEAQLEKSRLLSDRFSAERPKGSFSTLEIQRTEQGDSAMYLCASSSAAGTASYEQYFGPGTRLTVT.

V is TRBV6-6 and J is TRBJ1-2; no firm D call. The germline V and J ends were trimmed by 2 bases and 2 bases, with 6 bases remaining between them. From germline, CDR1 is MNHNY and CDR2 SVGAGI (reference sequence). The CDR3 length is 13 residues. CDR3 in DNA: TGTGCCAGCAGTTACACCGGGAACTATGGCTACACCTTC. This gives the protein CASSYTGNYGYTF.

This clone appeared a few times. The chain joins TRBV28 to TRBJ1-2, with a weak D call TRBD1 (5 bases). V lost 6 bases to trimming and J lost 3 bases, with 8 bases between them. CDR1 is MDHEN and CDR2 is SYDVKM in the germline V gene. The CDR3 is made up of 12 amino acids. The CDR3 reads CASSPRDYGYTF. CDR3 coding DNA: TGTGCCAGCAGCCCCAGGGACTATGGCTACACCTTC.

This sequence joins TRBV28 and TRBJ2-7; 12 nucleotides line up with TRBD1. Losses at the gene ends were 4 bases for V and 6 bases for J; bases not matched to a gene: 7. CDR3 size: 15 residues. Germline-derived CDR1 and CDR2 are MDHEN and SYDVKM. CDR3 bases: TGTGCCAGCAGTTCCCCCGGGACAGGGGGCGCCGAGCAGTACTTC. The encoded protein is CASSSPGTGGAEQYF.

This chain joins TRBV7-8 and TRBJ1-1; 8 bases map to TRBD1. CDR1 and CDR2 (germline): SGHVS, FQNEAQ. This CDR3 has 15 amino acids. The J segment lost 4 bases and the V segment lost 3 bases, leaving 7 bases of the junction unmatched. CDR3 protein: CASSLDRVIGTEAFF. DNA of the CDR3: TGTGCCAGCAGCTTGGACAGGGTGATAGGCACTGAAGCTTTCTTT.

The genes are TRBV4-1 and TRBJ1-1; the D is unclear. This CDR3 comprises 15 residues. CDR1 is MGHRA and CDR2 is YSYEKL in the germline V gene. V shed 0 bases and J shed 1 base, with 9 bases lying between them. DNA of the CDR3: TGCGCCAGCAGCCAAGATCTTCAGAAGAACACTGAAGCTTTCTTT. This translates into CASSQDLQKNTEAFF.

V gene TRBV2 combines with J gene TRBJ1-1, with D possibly TRBD1 on 5 matching bases. This CDR3 comprises 16 residues. Trimming took 2 bases from V and 0 from J, leaving 13 bases between them. Per germline, CDR1 SNHLY and CDR2 FYNNEI. DNA of the CDR3: TGTGCCAGCAGTGAATCAGGAAAGGGGTTGAACACTGAAGCTTTCTTT. This sequence encodes CASSESGKGLNTEAFF.

This clone was detected a few times. This rearrangement joins TRBV27 to TRBJ2-3; no definite D call. V lost 2 bases to trimming and J lost 4 bases, with 10 bases between them. The CDR3 is 14 residues long. CDR1 is MNHEY and CDR2 is SMNVEV in the germline V gene (reference sequence). The DNA of the CDR3 is TGTGCCAGCAGTTTACTGCGCGGATCAGATACGCAGTATTTT. Amino acid sequence: CASSLLRGSDTQYF.

The rearrangement uses TRBV10-3 and TRBJ2-7, with a weak D call TRBD1 (6 bases). The CDR3 extends over 14 amino acids. Germline assignment: CDR1 ENHRY and CDR2 SYGVKD. Trimming left V 6 bases short and J 2 bases short, with 14 bases between. The CDR3 sequence is CAIRAGTPPYEQYF. DNA for the CDR3: TGTGCCATCAGGGCCGGGACACCCCCCTACGAGCAGTACTTC.

This rearrangement joins TRBV9 to TRBJ1-1; TRBD1 matches 7 bases. Germline-derived CDR1 and CDR2 are SGDLS and YYNGEE. The CDR3 totals 15 residues. With 2 bases clipped from V and 3 bases from J, the junction kept 7 bases outside the gene matches. CDR3 amino acids: CASSVLEGAYTEAFF. The CDR3 DNA is TGTGCCAGCAGCGTTCTGGAGGGGGCGTACACTGAAGCTTTCTTT.

The rearrangement uses TRBV4-2 and TRBJ2-1; 11 positions match TRBD2. The V gene end was trimmed by 1 base and the J gene end by 8 bases; junction bases not matched to a gene: 7. Looked up from germline, CDR1 is LGHNA and CDR2 is YNFKEQ. The CDR3 is made up of 16 amino acids. CDR3 residues: CASSQGASGRRDEQFF. The CDR3 region has the DNA TGTGCCAGCAGCCAAGGGGCTAGCGGGAGGAGGGATGAGCAGTTCTTC.

The chain joins TRBV5-1 to TRBJ2-2; 9 bases are a match to TRBD1. V gave up 2 bases and J gave up 4 bases; unmatched junction bases: 6. This CDR3 has 16 residues. CDR1 and CDR2 from the germline V gene are SGHRS and YFSETQ. CDR3 bases: TGCGCCAGCAGCTTTTTACAGGGGGCATCCACCGGGGAGCTGTTTTTT. Translated, it gives CASSFLQGASTGELFF.

This clone appeared once. This chain joins TRBV28 and TRBJ2-7; TRBD1 matches 10 bases. The length of the CDR3 is 17 residues. Germline trimming cut 5 bases from V and 3 bases from J; bases unmatched to any gene: 13. Germline-derived CDR1 and CDR2 are MDHEN and SYDVKM. The CDR3 nucleotides are TGTGCCAGCAGTCATAAAACCGGGACAGGGGACATCTACGAGCAGTACTTC. As protein: CASSHKTGTGDIYEQYF.

The genes are TRBV12-2 and TRBJ2-7; the listed D gene, TRBD1, was not tested against the DNA. TRBV12-2 is marked as a pseudogene. This CDR3 has 15 amino acids. This chain's CDR3 is CASRLERDSSYEQYF. The CDR3 DNA is TGTGCAAGTCGCTTAGAAAGGGACAGCTCCTACGAGCAGTACTTC.

There are a few counts of this clone. V gene TRBV29-1 combines with J gene TRBJ2-3; the D gene is possibly TRBD2 (6 bases). The V gene's germline CDR1 is SQVTM and CDR2 ANQGSEA. Trimming stripped 4 bases from V and 2 bases from J, with 13 bases between. The CDR3 spans 14 residues. CDR3 protein: CSVVSGATTDTQYF. The CDR3 nucleotides are TGCAGCGTTGTGTCGGGAGCGACCACAGATACGCAGTATTTT.

This chain connects TRBV5-1 to TRBJ2-2; TRBD1 matches 9 bases. The CDR3 contains 15 residues. The ends lost 4 bases at V and 3 bases at J; junction bases unmatched: 4. Germline V gene sequence: CDR1 SGHRS, CDR2 YFSETQ. CDR3 residues: CASSTRTGDTGELFF. CDR3 bases: TGCGCCAGCAGCACCCGGACAGGGGACACCGGGGAGCTGTTTTTT.

This sequence joins TRBV7-8 and TRBJ1-5; 8 bases match TRBD1. The CDR3 loop spans 13 amino acids. Germline V lookup: CDR1 SGHVS, CDR2 FQNEAQ. V was pared by 6 bases and J by 8 bases, with 6 bases of the junction left unmatched. The CDR3 nucleotides are TGTGCCAGCAGTCAGGGGGCCAGGAAGCCCCAGCATTTT. Translating it yields CASSQGARKPQHF.

The chain combines TRBV21-1 with TRBJ2-7; the table's D call, TRBD1, has no DNA check behind it. TRBV21-1 is annotated as a pseudogene. CDR3 length equals 13 residues. CDR3 DNA sequence: TGTGCCAGCCCGGGACAGGGGGCTCGCGAGCAGTACTTC. Protein: CASPGQGAREQYF.

The chain carries TRBV30 and TRBJ2-7, with 7 bases lining up with TRBD2. Germline CDR1 reads GTSNPN; CDR2 reads SVGIG (reference sequence). This CDR3 spans 15 amino acids. J was trimmed by 2 bases and V by 0 bases; bases with no gene match: 7. This chain's CDR3 is CAWSVGWGGAYEQYF. The CDR3 DNA reads TGTGCCTGGAGTGTAGGTTGGGGGGGAGCCTACGAGCAGTACTTC.

This sequence joins TRBV2 and TRBJ1-1, with no clear D. The germline V gene has CDR1 SNHLY and CDR2 FYNNEI. With 3 bases removed from V and 3 bases from J, the gap between germline ends came to 20 bases. The CDR3 is 17 amino acids. The CDR3 protein is CASSDIRPGPRDTEAFF. The CDR3 DNA reads as TGTGCCAGCAGTGATATTCGCCCGGGTCCCCGGGACACTGAAGCTTTCTTT.

The V gene is TRBV19, the J gene TRBJ2-5; 9 bases are a match to TRBD2. CDR1 is LNHDA and CDR2 is SQIVND in the germline V gene (reference sequence). The CDR3 has 14 amino acids. Losses at the gene ends were 8 bases for V and 4 bases for J; bases not matched to a gene: 8. The CDR3 sequence is CASAISGGRETQYF. For the CDR3, the DNA is TGTGCCAGTGCAATAAGCGGGGGGCGAGAGACCCAGTACTTC.

This clone has a single count. This rearrangement joins TRBV5-8 to TRBJ2-7; 7 bases align to TRBD2. The CDR3 loop spans 13 amino acids. CDR1 is SGHTS and CDR2 is YDEGEE in the germline V gene. Unmatched junction bases numbered 3, after V lost 0 bases and J lost 6 bases. CDR3 bases: TGTGCCAGCAGCTTGGCACTAGCGAGCGAGCAGTACTTC. Its protein product is CASSLALASEQYF. Full variable domain (rest looked up from reference TRBV5-8 and TRBJ2-7): EAGVTQSPTHLIKTRGQQATLRCSPISGHTSVYWYQQALGLGLQFLLWYDEGEERNRGNFPPRFSGRQFPNYSSELNVNALELEDSALYLCASSLALASEQYFGPGTRLTVT.